The T cell receptor beta chain under discussion was sequenced for a study of blood T cells in healthy people across ages. Findings and limits, study-wide: CMV infection status of these donors was not known. Unsorted PBMCs prevented conclusive naive versus antigen-experienced comparison. Versus aged donors, long-lived donors had higher diversity and more naive CD4+ cells.

Combining a sample-barcoded 5' primer with a J-beta primer mix, a second PCR ran for 7 to 11 cycles. A single record per CDR3 protein comes from TCRdb applying MiXCR to the 5' RACE reads. The table includes some 1.5 million distinct CDR3 sequences, 28% detected once. Total RNA was extracted at no less than 6 micrograms per sample. With V trimmed by 1 base and J by 7 bases, 1 base remained unmatched. Germline CDR1 MGHRA, CDR2 YSYEKL. The CDR3 runs to 13 residues. With regard to this clonotype: What it recognizes is unknown. A much larger clone lies a single base off, so this may be a read error.

The TCR comes from a woman aged 25-40 years in good health. Sequenced sample: blood. The J gene is TRBJ2-4, the V gene TRBV4-1, with TRBD2 matching over 7 bases. CDR3 protein: CASSQVAGNIQYF. CDR3 DNA sequence: TGCGCCAGCAGCCAAGTAGCGGGTAACATTCAGTACTTC.